The 6 T cell receptor beta chains below were found in one sample sequenced in a study of memory CD4+ T cells and cytomegalovirus serostatus. The sort gate was single viable CD3+CD4+CD8-CD45RO+ cells for memory CD4+ T cells. Generated by immunoSEQ multiplex PCR, the TCRdb table keeps only in-frame clones and is missing some. This sample yields 45,000 to 55,000 clones, of which roughly four fifths are seen a single time; 1.5% to 2% belongs to the top ten. Sample: memory CD4+ T cells from blood. The receptors derive from an adult in good health and CMV-seronegative.

In this sample, this clone turned up once. This rearrangement joins TRBV28 to TRBJ1-3; 12 bases map to TRBD1. CDR1 and CDR2 (germline): MDHEN, SYDVKM. The trim removed 6 bases at V and 3 bases at J, leaving 3 bases unmatched. This CDR3 region has 15 residues. The chain's CDR3 is CASRGTGGLGNTIYF. The CDR3 DNA reads as TGTGCCAGCAGGGGGACAGGGGGCCTTGGAAACACCATATATTTT.

This sequence joins TRBV19 and TRBJ1-5, with 8 bases fitting TRBD1. Per the germline V gene, CDR1 is LNHDA and CDR2 is SQIVND (reference sequence). This CDR3 has 11 residues. V was clipped by 7 bases and J by 9 bases; unmatched bases: 2. CDR3 residues: CASNRGGPQHF. Written as DNA, the CDR3 is TGTGCCAGTAACAGGGGGGGGCCCCAGCATTTT.

The chain carries TRBV27 and TRBJ1-4; D is unresolved. This CDR3 comprises 15 residues. Germline V gene data show CDR1 as MNHEY and CDR2 as SMNVEV (reference sequence). Trimming pared 5 bases from V and 7 bases from J, leaving 17 bases between. CDR3 protein: CASSPGGVLGEKLFF. CDR3 in DNA: TGTGCCAGCAGTCCCGGTGGGGTATTGGGTGAAAAACTGTTTTTT.

This clone was picked up one time. V and J are TRBV28 and TRBJ1-6; weak D call: TRBD1 (5 bases). Germline-derived CDR1 and CDR2 are MDHEN and SYDVKM. Trimming stripped 4 bases from V and 3 bases from J, with 10 bases between. The CDR3 contains 15 residues. CDR3 sequence (DNA): TGTGCCAGCAGTTGGAAGGGGAGCTATAATTCACCCCTCCACTTT. It codes for CASSWKGSYNSPLHF.

This rearrangement joins TRBV5-6 to TRBJ2-3; D gene uncertain. The CDR3 consists of 13 residues. Germline-derived CDR1 and CDR2 are SGHDT and YYEEEE. V lost 2 bases to trimming and J lost 5 bases, with 9 bases between them. CDR3 sequence: CASSFNTGDTQYF. CDR3 in DNA: TGTGCCAGCAGCTTTAACACGGGAGATACGCAGTATTTT.

J is TRBJ1-2 and V is TRBV15; 9 bases agree with TRBD1. This CDR3 spans 14 amino acids. V shed 1 base and J 7 bases; nucleotides not matched to a gene: 4. Germline CDR1 reads LNHNV; CDR2 reads YYDKDF (reference sequence). CDR3 sequence (DNA): TGTGCCACCAGCAGAGGAGACAGGGGGGGTGGCTACACCTTC. It codes for CATSRGDRGGGYTF.